These T cell receptor beta chains were read from a single sample in a study of blood T cell repertoires in COVID-19. The data were produced by immunoSEQ multiplex PCR, yet TCRdb's version contains in-frame clones alone and is incomplete. The repertoire consists of about 240,000 clones, with roughly 79% occurring once and the leading ten covering 6% to 8%. Sequencing was performed on peripheral blood. Every receptor here comes from a woman of 80 years or more with COVID-19, enrolled during active disease. The CDR3 runs from the conserved cysteine through the conserved F or W. A D gene is named only where the DNA matches it firmly. A row's size may be missing; if present it is once, few, many or a size class.

J gene | clone size | D gene | V gene | CDR3 DNA | CDR3 protein
TRBJ2-7 | - | - | TRBV4-1 | TGCGCCAGCAGCCAAGAAGGGGCTACCGGCTGGGAGCAGTACTTC | CASSQEGATGWEQYF
TRBJ2-3 | - | - | TRBV19 | TGTGCCAGTAGTACAGGGCGGGGGCGCACAGATACGCAGTATTTT | CASSTGRGRTDTQYF
TRBJ1-5 | - | - | TRBV7-8 | TGTGCCAGCAGCTTACGAGGGAATCAGCCCCAGCATTTT | CASSLRGNQPQHF
TRBJ2-7 | - | - | TRBV21-1 | TGTGCCAGCAGCAAACACTGGGGCCCCTACGAGCAGTACTTC | CASSKHWGPYEQYF
TRBJ1-5 | - | - | TRBV7-2 | TGTGCCAGCAGCTTCAACATCAATCAGCCCCAGCATTTT | CASSFNINQPQHF
TRBJ2-5 | - | TRBD1 | TRBV19 | TGTGCCAGTATGGAGACAGGGGAGAAAGAGACCCAGTACTTC | CASMETGEKETQYF
TRBJ1-2 | few | - | TRBV3-1/TRBV3-2 | TGTGCCAGCAGCCCCGGGACTTATGGCTACACCTTC | CASSPGTYGYTF
TRBJ2-7 | - | TRBD2 | TRBV27 | TGTGCCAGTCAAACGCTAGCGGGAGCCTACGAGCAGTACTTC | CASQTLAGAYEQYF
TRBJ2-2 | - | - | TRBV9 | TGTGCCAGCAGCGTAGGAAGAGGGGACTGGAGTTCCGGGGAGCTGTTTTTT | CASSVGRGDWSSGELFF
TRBJ1-1 | - | - | TRBV2 | TGTGCCAGTGACTTACAACCGAACACTGAAGCTTTCTTT | CASDLQPNTEAFF
TRBJ2-1 | - | TRBD1 | TRBV7-3 | TGTGCCAGCAGCCTACACGGGACAGGGTCGAATGAGCAGTTCTTC | CASSLHGTGSNEQFF
TRBJ1-5 | - | - | TRBV30 | TGTGCCTGGAGTGAAGATAGGGGACAGCCCCAGCATTTT | CAWSEDRGQPQHF
TRBJ1-3 | - | - | TRBV6-5 | TGTGCCAGCAGTTACGGACATGTCTCTGGAAACACCATATATTTT | CASSYGHVSGNTIYF
TRBJ1-2 | - | - | TRBV10-3 | TGTGCCATCAGTGAGGAGAGGGGGTTAGGCTACACCTTC | CAISEERGLGYTF
TRBJ2-4 | - | - | TRBV28 | TGTGCCAGCAGTATGAGCGGGCCAGTAAACATTCAGTACTTC | CASSMSGPVNIQYF